Shown below are 7 T cell receptor beta chains from a single sample sequenced in a study of T cell responses to AZD1222 COVID-19 vaccine. The method was immunoSEQ multiplex PCR; TCRdb's version includes in-frame clones alone and lacks a portion of them. Of 25,000 to 35,000 clones listed, 93% were seen once; the top ten hold 8% to 9%. The sequencing used peripheral blood, collected on day 0 of AZD1222 vaccination. All receptors come from an adult in good health.

The chain joins TRBV5-1 to TRBJ2-3; maybe TRBD2 (6 bases). Between the trimmed V and J ends, which lost 4 bases and 3 bases, there was a span of 18 bases. CDR3 length equals 16 residues. CDR1 SGHRS and CDR2 YFSETQ come from the germline V gene. CDR3 sequence (DNA): TGCGCCAGCAGCGGCGGGGCCCTGCGAGGGACAGATACGCAGTATTTT. This encodes CASSGGALRGTDTQYF.

This CDR3 is CASSVRGLSTDTQYF. The CDR3 DNA follows: TGTGCCAGCAGCGTAAGGGGACTTAGCACAGATACGCAGTATTTT. This chain uses TRBV9 with TRBJ2-3; D may be TRBD2 (6 bases). The CDR3 consists of 15 residues. The germline V gene encodes CDR1 SGDLS and CDR2 YYNGEE. V was shortened by 1 base and J by 0 bases, with 9 bases between the two germline ends.

The chain is built from TRBV6-5 and TRBJ2-5; maybe TRBD1 (5 bases). The CDR3 spans 12 residues. V lost 2 bases and J 5 bases, leaving 6 bases between the germline ends. Germline V gene lookup returns CDR1 MNHEY and CDR2 SVGAGI. The CDR3 bases are TGTGCCAGCAGTTACGCAGGGGAGACCCAGTACTTC. Translation: CASSYAGETQYF.

The chain employs TRBV7-9 and TRBJ1-5, with D possibly matching TRBD1 (5 bases). In germline, CDR1 is SEHNR, CDR2 FQNEAQ (reference sequence). Trimming removed 4 bases from V and 3 bases from J, with 10 bases in between. The CDR3 totals 14 residues. CDR3 bases: TGTGCCAGCAGCTCGGAGGGGTTCAATCAGCCCCAGCATTTT. Residues: CASSSEGFNQPQHF.

V and J are TRBV24-1 and TRBJ2-1, with TRBD2 as a possible D gene (7 bases). This CDR3 region has 15 residues. Trimming cost V 3 bases and J 6 bases, with 14 bases left between them. Germline lookup yields CDR1 KGHDR and CDR2 SFDVKD. CDR3 region: CATSDTGGHLNEQFF. The CDR3 DNA sequence: TGTGCCACCAGTGATACCGGGGGGCACCTCAATGAGCAGTTCTTC.

V is TRBV28 and J is TRBJ2-3, with 9 positions matching TRBD1. The CDR3 length is 16 residues. The germline CDR1 and CDR2 sequences are MDHEN and SYDVKM. Unmatched junction bases numbered 8, after V lost 5 bases and J lost 2 bases. CDR3 nucleotide sequence: TGTGCCAGCAGTCCCCGGACAGGGGCCCTCACAGATACGCAGTATTTT. Amino acid sequence: CASSPRTGALTDTQYF.

CDR3 region: CASSRPQGYNEQFF. CDR3 in DNA: TGCGCCAGCAGCAGGCCACAGGGCTACAATGAGCAGTTCTTC. V gene TRBV5-1 combines with J gene TRBJ2-1; perhaps TRBD1 as D (6 bases). The CDR3 is 14 amino acids. Germline CDR1 and CDR2: SGHRS and YFSETQ. The V gene lost 4 bases and the J gene lost 3 bases, with 11 bases spanning the gap.